The 5 T cell receptor beta chains presented below share a single source sample, sequenced in a study. TCRdb independently ran MiXCR on the RT-PCR reads; one entry per CDR3 protein. Of more than 550,000 distinct CDR3 sequences in the sample, 13% to 15% were seen once. Material for sequencing was memory CD4+ T cells from blood. Every receptor here comes from a female donor in good health, serving as a healthy control.

The CDR3 is CASSFKRAEETQYF. In DNA form, the CDR3 reads TGTGCCAGCAGCTTTAAGAGGGCCGAGGAGACCCAGTACTTC. The chain uses TRBV7-2 and TRBJ2-5; weak D call: TRBD2 (5 bases). Between the trimmed V and J ends, which lost 3 bases and 5 bases, there was a span of 13 bases. Germline-derived CDR1 and CDR2 are SGHTA and FQGNSA. CDR3 size: 14 residues.

This clonotype was detected many times. CDR3 bases: TGTGCCATCAGTGAGTACAGGGAGCAGTACTTC. It translates to CAISEYREQYF. J is TRBJ2-7 and V is TRBV10-3, with D possibly matching TRBD1 (5 bases). The V end was cut by 1 base, the J end by 7 bases, with 5 bases between. The germline V gene has CDR1 ENHRY and CDR2 SYGVKD. The CDR3 loop spans 11 amino acids.

The CDR3 region is CASRALAGNQPQHF. The CDR3 DNA sequence: TGTGCCAGCAGGGCCCTGGCCGGCAATCAGCCCCAGCATTTT. The V call is TRBV6-5, the J call TRBJ1-5; no definite D call. Trimming removed 6 bases from V and 2 bases from J, with 11 bases in between. The germline V gene encodes CDR1 MNHEY and CDR2 SVGAGI. This CDR3 region has 14 residues.

This clonotype came up a few times. J is TRBJ2-7 and V is TRBV30; the match to TRBD2 covers 12 bases. Germline V lookup: CDR1 GTSNPN, CDR2 SVGIG (reference sequence). The CDR3 runs to 15 residues. V was clipped by 0 bases and J by 7 bases; unmatched bases: 7. CDR3 DNA sequence: TGTGCCTGGAGTGTAAGCGGACTAGCGGGACAAGAGCAGTACTTC. This sequence encodes CAWSVSGLAGQEQYF.

This clonotype was seen many times. The rearrangement links TRBV5-1 to TRBJ1-3, with D perhaps matching TRBD1 (6 bases). Per germline, CDR1 SGHRS and CDR2 YFSETQ. Trimming shortened V by 4 bases and J by 4 bases, and 15 bases separated the two germline ends. CDR3 size: 15 residues. CDR3 region: CASSAGHPGGNTIYF. The CDR3 DNA sequence: TGCGCCAGCAGCGCGGGACATCCAGGCGGAAACACCATATATTTT.